The next 27 T cell receptor beta chains were all read from a single sample in a study of T cells in Graves' hyperthyroidism and ophthalmopathy. RNA transcripts were the template for amplifying TCR beta CDR3 regions. First-round RT-PCR with HTBI primers amplified the TCR CDR3 region. MiXCR was run by TCRdb on the multiplex PCR reads, yielding one entry per CDR3 protein. The sample lists about 300,000 distinct CDR3 sequences; around 19% were seen once. The sequencing input was blood. The origin of the receptors is a man aged 45-65 years with Graves' ophthalmopathy.

Ten or more counts support this clonotype. V and J are TRBV2 and TRBJ2-5; 8 bases line up with TRBD2. J was trimmed by 4 bases and V by 8 bases; bases with no gene match: 9. The CDR3 sequence is 14 residues long. Germline CDR1 SNHLY, CDR2 FYNNEI. The CDR3 sequence: CASSLGGTRETQYF. In DNA form, the CDR3 reads TGTGCCAGCTCCTTGGGCGGGACTAGAGAGACCCAGTACTTC.

A few counts support this clonotype. The chain carries TRBV7-9 and TRBJ1-2, with 10 bases fitting TRBD1. CDR1 and CDR2 (germline): SEHNR, FQNEAQ (reference sequence). Trimming cost V 6 bases and J 9 bases; bases outside gene matches: 31. CDR3 length: 21 residues. CDR3: CASSPYIEGPGQGFSRYSYTF. CDR3 sequence (DNA): TGTGCCAGCAGTCCATATATAGAGGGACCGGGACAGGGGTTTAGTCGATATAGCTACACCTTC. The entire variable domain, with the rest obtained from reference TRBV7-9 and TRBJ1-2, is as follows: DTGVSQNPRHKITKRGQNVTFRCDPISEHNRLYWYRQTLGQGPEFLTYFQNEAQLEKSRLLSDRFSAERPKGSFSTLEIQRTEQGDSAMYLCASSPYIEGPGQGFSRYSYTFGSGTRLTVV.

This clonotype was counted ten times or more. The J gene is TRBJ2-7, the V gene TRBV20-1, with a tentative D call TRBD2 (5 bases). Germline CDR1 is DFQATT and CDR2 is SNEGSKA (reference sequence). CDR3 size: 15 residues. V was cut by 5 bases and J by 0 bases, with 17 bases left in between. Written as DNA, the CDR3 is TGCAGTGCTCGCGGGCCGCCGGGTCGCTCCTACGAGCAGTACTTC. Amino acids: CSARGPPGRSYEQYF.

This clonotype was picked up a small number of times. The DNA for the CDR3 is TGCAGCGTTGGTCAGGCCTACGAGCAGTACTTC. Encoded protein: CSVGQAYEQYF. The chain joins TRBV29-1 to TRBJ2-7, with D hard to call. The V and J ends lost 4 bases and 2 bases respectively, with 6 bases between them. The germline V gene encodes CDR1 SQVTM and CDR2 ANQGSEA. There are 11 residues in the CDR3.

This clonotype occurred many times. The chain uses TRBV29-1 and TRBJ2-5; TRBD2 matches 11 bases. CDR1 SQVTM and CDR2 ANQGSEA come from the germline V gene. The ends lost 1 base at V and 7 bases at J; junction bases unmatched: 5. The CDR3 is 14 residues long. CDR3 loop: CSVEVGLAGGTQYF. The CDR3 DNA reads TGCAGCGTTGAAGTAGGTCTAGCGGGAGGGACCCAGTACTTC.

This clonotype was picked up a small number of times. This chain joins TRBV6-2 or TRBV6-3 and TRBJ2-7; 7 nucleotides match TRBD2. V trimming: 6 bases; J trimming: 6 bases; junction bases outside the gene matches: 5. The CDR3 extends over 12 amino acids. The germline gives CDR1 MNHEY, CDR2 SVGEGT. CDR3 DNA sequence: TGTGCCAGCAGCCAGACTAGCAGCGAGCAGTACTTC. Its translation is CASSQTSSEQYF.

The gene calls are TRBV6-1 and TRBJ1-6; perhaps TRBD1 as D (6 bases). Germline V gene lookup returns CDR1 MNHNS and CDR2 SASEGT. CDR3 length: 14 amino acids. V was clipped by 7 bases and J by 7 bases, with 14 bases between them. CDR3 loop: CASNPSRGNSPLHF. For the CDR3, the DNA is TGTGCCAGCAACCCCAGCAGGGGAAATTCACCCCTCCACTTT.

This chain links TRBV7-2 with TRBJ2-7; D possibly corresponds to TRBD1 (9 bases). Germline V gene data show CDR1 as SGHTA and CDR2 as FQGNSA. The CDR3 loop spans 15 amino acids. The V end lost 5 bases, the J end lost 6 bases, and 20 bases lay between the germline ends. The chain's CDR3 is CASSRGGTGLSEQYF. DNA of the CDR3: TGTGCCAGCAGCCGGGGGGGGACAGGGCTTTCCGAGCAGTACTTC.

This clonotype was counted many times. This chain links TRBV27 with TRBJ2-5; D tentatively reads TRBD1 or TRBD2 (5 bases each). The CDR3 has 17 residues. Trimming stripped 6 bases from V and 1 base from J, with 21 bases between. Per germline, CDR1 MNHEY and CDR2 SMNVEV (reference sequence). The CDR3 protein is CASRSVTGPRLQETQYF. In DNA, the CDR3 is TGTGCCAGCAGGAGCGTTACGGGACCAAGGCTCCAAGAGACCCAGTACTTC.

This clonotype has a count of ten or more. The rearrangement links TRBV6-1 to TRBJ1-2; TRBD1 agrees at 7 bases. This CDR3 region has 13 residues. After removal of 5 bases from V and 4 bases from J, the junction contained 4 bases not matched to a gene. In germline, CDR1 is MNHNS, CDR2 SASEGT. The CDR3 loop reads CASSSGDSYGYTF. The CDR3 nucleotides are TGTGCCAGCAGTTCTGGGGACAGCTATGGCTACACCTTC.

This clonotype appeared a few times. The V and J genes are TRBV6-1 and TRBJ2-7, with TRBD1 matching 7 bases. Germline V lookup: CDR1 MNHNS, CDR2 SASEGT. The CDR3 is made up of 15 amino acids. After removal of 8 bases from V and 2 bases from J, the junction contained 12 bases not matched to a gene. The CDR3 DNA reads TGTGCCAGCGCCGGGACAGAATATTTAACCTACGAGCAGTACTTC. Residues: CASAGTEYLTYEQYF.

The genes are TRBV11-2 and TRBJ1-2; weak D call: TRBD1 (5 bases). The CDR3 runs to 14 residues. From germline, CDR1 is SGHAT and CDR2 FQNNGV. V lost 3 bases, J lost 0 bases, and 8 bases lay in between. For the CDR3, the DNA is TGTGCCAGCAGCTTGGAGACAGCTAACTATGGCTACACCTTC. Its protein is CASSLETANYGYTF.

This clonotype appeared once. This chain links TRBV5-1 with TRBJ1-2, with D possibly being TRBD1 (5 bases). Germline V CDR1 and CDR2: SGHRS, YFSETQ. This CDR3 spans 13 amino acids. Between the trimmed V and J ends, which lost 4 bases and 8 bases, there was a span of 15 bases. CDR3 nucleotide sequence: TGCGCCAGCAGCCCCGCGCAGGGTGGCGGCTACACCTTC. Residues: CASSPAQGGGYTF. Looking up the rest from reference TRBV5-1 and TRBJ1-2 gives the full variable domain: KAGVTQTPRYLIKTRGQQVTLSCSPISGHRSVSWYQQTPGQGLQFLFEYFSETQRNKGNFPGRFSGRQFSNSRSEMNVSTLELGDSALYLCASSPAQGGGYTFGSGTRLTVV.

In this sample, this clonotype turned up a few times. This chain connects TRBV7-2 to TRBJ1-2; D gene uncertain. Trimming took off 2 bases at V and 8 bases at J, with 12 bases between the two ends. The V gene's germline CDR1 is SGHTA and CDR2 FQGNSA. The CDR3 consists of 13 residues. CDR3 loop: CASSLNRGSGYTF. The DNA of the CDR3 is TGTGCCAGCAGCTTAAATCGAGGGAGCGGCTACACCTTC.

The chain combines TRBV18 with TRBJ2-2, with 8 bases that match TRBD1. CDR3 length equals 16 residues. The J segment lost 5 bases and the V segment lost 3 bases, leaving 8 bases of the junction unmatched. Germline V CDR1 and CDR2: KGHSH, LQKENI. The CDR3 protein is CASSPPGQEGTGELFF. Here the CDR3 DNA reads TGTGCCAGCTCACCCCCGGGACAGGAAGGGACCGGGGAGCTGTTTTTT.

This clonotype was seen just once. One junction end does not reproduce the germline sequence, and a read error may be involved. The chain is built from TRBV6-1 and TRBJ2-2; 8 bases align to TRBD2. This CDR3 spans 17 amino acids. The germline V gene has CDR1 MNHNS and CDR2 SASEGT. The CDR3 spells CANSVLGGRTNTGELFF. The DNA for the CDR3 is TGTGCCAACAGTGTCCTGGGCGGGAGGACGAACACCGGGGAGCTGTTTTTT.

In this sample, this clonotype turned up many times. This chain joins TRBV24-1 and TRBJ2-3, with no clear D. V lost 3 bases and J 3 bases, leaving 6 bases between the germline ends. The CDR3 covers 13 residues. The germline V gene has CDR1 KGHDR and CDR2 SFDVKD. In DNA, the CDR3 is TGTGCCACCAGTGATCCGACTACAGATACGCAGTATTTT. Translating it yields CATSDPTTDTQYF.

The chain links TRBV6-1 to TRBJ2-7, with 7 bases fitting TRBD2. The CDR3 contains 11 residues. Trimming removed 10 bases from V and 7 bases from J; junction bases left unmatched: 7. Germline V gene sequence: CDR1 MNHNS, CDR2 SASEGT. The CDR3, as DNA: TGTGCCACCTCTCGCGGGGGTGAGCAGTACTTC. Translating it yields CATSRGGEQYF.

The chain couples TRBV19 to TRBJ1-1; D uncertain. This CDR3 has 15 residues. With 3 bases removed from V and 1 base from J, the gap between germline ends came to 12 bases. Germline assignment: CDR1 LNHDA and CDR2 SQIVND (reference sequence). The CDR3 loop is CASSIRFQRNTEAFF. The CDR3 DNA follows: TGTGCCAGTAGTATCAGATTCCAGCGGAACACTGAAGCTTTCTTT. The whole variable domain, remainder taken from reference TRBV19 and TRBJ1-1, is DGGITQSPKYLFRKEGQNVTLSCEQNLNHDAMYWYRQDPGQGLRLIYYSQIVNDFQKGDIAEGYSVSREKKESFPLTVTSAQKNPTAFYLCASSIRFQRNTEAFFGQGTRLTVV.

This clonotype occurred many times. J is TRBJ2-7 and V is TRBV20-1; 9 bases map to TRBD2. The germline V gene has CDR1 DFQATT and CDR2 SNEGSKA (reference sequence). The J segment lost 1 base and the V segment lost 5 bases, leaving 3 bases of the junction unmatched. The CDR3 contains 13 residues. The CDR3: CSAYSGSSYEQYF. The CDR3 DNA sequence: TGCAGTGCTTATAGCGGGAGTTCCTACGAGCAGTACTTC.

The sample holds a few counts of this clonotype. V gene TRBV6-1 combines with J gene TRBJ2-1; 8 bases match TRBD2. The CDR3 has 16 amino acids. The V segment lost 7 bases and the J segment 3 bases; nucleotides outside the gene matches: 11. Germline V lookup: CDR1 MNHNS, CDR2 SASEGT. The CDR3 here is CASTGLAKQRYNEQFF. The CDR3 DNA follows: TGTGCCAGCACCGGACTAGCAAAGCAGCGCTACAATGAGCAGTTCTTC.

This clonotype was seen many times. This chain links TRBV11-2 with TRBJ1-5; 7 bases are a match to TRBD1. J lost 4 bases, V lost 5 bases, and 5 bases had no gene match. The CDR3 loop spans 14 amino acids. Germline V gene data show CDR1 as SGHAT and CDR2 as FQNNGV. The CDR3 spells CASSLGQTNQPQHF. CDR3 DNA: TGTGCCAGCAGCCTGGGACAGACAAATCAGCCCCAGCATTTT. The full variable domain, its missing parts supplied by reference TRBV11-2 and TRBJ1-5, is EAGVAQSPRYKIIEKRQSVAFWCNPISGHATLYWYQQILGQGPKLLIQFQNNGVVDDSQLPKDRFSAERLKGVDSTLKIQPAKLEDSAVYLCASSLGQTNQPQHFGDGTRLSIL.

This clonotype was picked up many times. The V call is TRBV28, the J call TRBJ2-1, with 9 bases matching TRBD1. The CDR3 consists of 18 residues. With 1 base clipped from V and 9 bases from J, the junction kept 16 bases outside the gene matches. Per germline, CDR1 MDHEN and CDR2 SYDVKM. The CDR3 DNA is TGTGCCAGCAGTTTATACGGACAGGGGCTCTCTCGTCGCAGTGAGCAGTTCTTC. Translation gives CASSLYGQGLSRRSEQFF.

J is TRBJ2-5 and V is TRBV29-1, with 7 bases matching TRBD2. Germline-derived CDR1 and CDR2 are SQVTM and ANQGSEA. V trimming: 4 bases; J trimming: 6 bases; junction bases outside the gene matches: 8. The CDR3 is 13 residues long. CDR3 in DNA: TGCAGCGTTGTTGGCGGGAGCGGAAAGACCCAGTACTTC. Translation gives CSVVGGSGKTQYF.

The V and J genes are TRBV5-1 and TRBJ1-4; D unclear. The CDR3 runs to 14 residues. Germline CDR1 SGHRS, CDR2 YFSETQ. V was cut by 1 base and J by 0 bases, with 4 bases left in between. CDR3 DNA: TGCGCCAGCAGCTTGAGAGCAACTAATGAAAAACTGTTTTTT. Translated: CASSLRATNEKLFF.

This clonotype was detected only a few times. The chain has TRBV10-1 and TRBJ1-5, with unresolved D. In germline, CDR1 is WNHNN, CDR2 SYGVQD (reference sequence). The CDR3 sequence is 15 residues long. The V gene lost 10 bases and the J gene lost 2 bases, with 18 bases spanning the gap. CDR3 DNA: TGCGCCACCCTGGCGGACCCGGGAGGCAATCAGCCCCAGCATTTT. It encodes CATLADPGGNQPQHF.

This clonotype has a handful of counts. V usage is TRBV27 and J usage is TRBJ1-6, with D perhaps matching TRBD1 (6 bases). Per germline, CDR1 MNHEY and CDR2 SMNVEV (reference sequence). Trimming stripped 5 bases from V and 5 bases from J, with 13 bases between. This CDR3 contains 15 residues. The CDR3 DNA sequence: TGTGCCAGCAGTCGGTCTGCAGGGGATAATTCACCCCTCCACTTT. This sequence encodes CASSRSAGDNSPLHF.